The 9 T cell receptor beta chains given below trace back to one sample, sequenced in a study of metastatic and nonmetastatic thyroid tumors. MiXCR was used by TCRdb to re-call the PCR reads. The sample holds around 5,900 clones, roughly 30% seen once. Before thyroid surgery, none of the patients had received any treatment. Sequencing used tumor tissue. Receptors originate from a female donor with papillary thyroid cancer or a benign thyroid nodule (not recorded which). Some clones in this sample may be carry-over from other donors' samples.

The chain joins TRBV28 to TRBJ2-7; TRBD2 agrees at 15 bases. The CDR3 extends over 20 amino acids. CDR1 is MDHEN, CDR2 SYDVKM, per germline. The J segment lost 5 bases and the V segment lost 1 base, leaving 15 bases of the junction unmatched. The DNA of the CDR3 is TGTGCCAGCAGTTTATCCCTTGGACTAGCGGGGGGGTCTGATTTGGACGAGCAGTACTTC. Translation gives CASSLSLGLAGGSDLDEQYF.

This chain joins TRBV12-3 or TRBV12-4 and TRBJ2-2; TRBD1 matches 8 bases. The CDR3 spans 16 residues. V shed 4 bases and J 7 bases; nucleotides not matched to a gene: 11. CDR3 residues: CASSSYGQGRSGELFF. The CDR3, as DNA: TGTGCCAGCAGTTCCTATGGACAGGGAAGGAGCGGGGAGCTGTTTTTT.

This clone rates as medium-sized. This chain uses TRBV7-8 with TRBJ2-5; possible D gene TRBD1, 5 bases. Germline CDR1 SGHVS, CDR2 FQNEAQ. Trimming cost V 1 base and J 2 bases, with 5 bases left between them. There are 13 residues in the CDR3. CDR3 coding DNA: TGTGCCAGCAGCTTAGGGACACAAGAGACCCAGTACTTC. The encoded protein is CASSLGTQETQYF.

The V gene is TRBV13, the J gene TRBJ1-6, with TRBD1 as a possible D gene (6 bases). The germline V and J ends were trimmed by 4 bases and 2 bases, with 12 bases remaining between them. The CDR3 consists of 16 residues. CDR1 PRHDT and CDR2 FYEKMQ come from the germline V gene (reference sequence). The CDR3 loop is CASSSTGWPYNSPLHF. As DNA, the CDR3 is TGTGCCAGCAGCTCTACAGGGTGGCCCTATAATTCACCCCTCCACTTT.

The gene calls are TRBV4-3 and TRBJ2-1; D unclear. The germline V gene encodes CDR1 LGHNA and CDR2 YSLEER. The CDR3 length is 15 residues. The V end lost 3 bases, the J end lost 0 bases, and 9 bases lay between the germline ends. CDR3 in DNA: TGCGCCAGCAGCCAGACTGAGAGCTCCTACAATGAGCAGTTCTTC. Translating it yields CASSQTESSYNEQFF.

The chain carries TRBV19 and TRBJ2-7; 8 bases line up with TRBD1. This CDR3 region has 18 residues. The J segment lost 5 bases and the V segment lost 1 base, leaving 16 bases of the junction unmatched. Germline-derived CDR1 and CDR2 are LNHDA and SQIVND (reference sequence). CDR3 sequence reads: CASSIAYRGSALPDEQYF. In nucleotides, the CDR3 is TGTGCCAGTAGTATAGCGTACAGGGGGTCCGCTCTACCCGACGAGCAGTACTTC. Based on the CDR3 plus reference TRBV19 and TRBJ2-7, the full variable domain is DGGITQSPKYLFRKEGQNVTLSCEQNLNHDAMYWYRQDPGQGLRLIYYSQIVNDFQKGDIAEGYSVSREKKESFPLTVTSAQKNPTAFYLCASSIAYRGSALPDEQYFGPGTRLTVT.

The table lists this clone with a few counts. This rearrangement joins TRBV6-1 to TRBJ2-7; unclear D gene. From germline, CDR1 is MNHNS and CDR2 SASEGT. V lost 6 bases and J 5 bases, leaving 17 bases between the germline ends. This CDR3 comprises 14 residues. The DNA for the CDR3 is TGTGCCAGCAGGCCGACCTTCCTTAGGGACGAGCAGTACTTC. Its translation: CASRPTFLRDEQYF.

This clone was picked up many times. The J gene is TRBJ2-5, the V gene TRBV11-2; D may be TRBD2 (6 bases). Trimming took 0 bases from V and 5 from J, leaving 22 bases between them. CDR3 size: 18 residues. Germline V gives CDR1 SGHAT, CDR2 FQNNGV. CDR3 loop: CASSLDNYAGTPRETQYF. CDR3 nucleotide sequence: TGTGCCAGCAGCTTAGATAATTATGCGGGAACACCGAGGGAGACCCAGTACTTC.

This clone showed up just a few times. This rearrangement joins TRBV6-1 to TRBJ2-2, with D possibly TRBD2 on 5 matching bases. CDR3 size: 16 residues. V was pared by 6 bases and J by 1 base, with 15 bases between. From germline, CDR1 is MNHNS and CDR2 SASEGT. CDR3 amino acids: CASRAQFGVNTGELFF. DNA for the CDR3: TGTGCCAGCAGAGCCCAATTCGGGGTGAACACCGGGGAGCTGTTTTTT.